Listed below are T cell receptor beta chains from one sample, sequenced in a study of blood T cell repertoires in COVID-19. This table comes from immunoSEQ multiplex PCR, and its TCRdb copy is limited to in-frame clones, with some not included. The sample contains about 120,000 clones, 81% of which appear only once. Sequencing was done on a sample of peripheral blood. All receptors come from a human donor in a cohort sampled during active COVID-19. Both conserved end residues are part of each CDR3. D genes are given only for firm matches. The size of a clone is reported for some rows only, either as once, few or many, or as a class for expanded clones.

CDR3 length,V gene,D gene,clone size,J gene,CDR3 DNA,CDR3 protein
14,TRBV6-2/TRBV6-3,NA,NA,TRBJ1-5,TGTGCCAGCAGTTACCGGCAGGGCGCCCAGCCCCAGCATTTT,CASSYRQGAQPQHF
14,TRBV3-1/TRBV3-2,NA,NA,TRBJ1-1,TGTGCCAGCAGCCAAGATAGAGGGAACACTGAAGCTTTCTTT,CASSQDRGNTEAFF
16,TRBV7-2,TRBD1,few,TRBJ2-7,TGTGCCAGCAGCTTAACGTTTGGGACAGGGGGGGGCGAGCAGTACTTC,CASSLTFGTGGGEQYF
12,TRBV7-8,NA,NA,TRBJ2-7,TGTGCCAGCAGATATATAACAGAGAAATTGTACTTC,CASRYITEKLYF
14,TRBV19,TRBD2,NA,TRBJ2-5,TGTGCCTCTCGGTCGGGACTAGAAAAAGAGACCCAGTACTTC,CASRSGLEKETQYF
13,TRBV9,NA,NA,TRBJ2-7,TGTGCCAGCAGCTCATCAGGGGCCCACGAGCAGTACTTC,CASSSSGAHEQYF
14,TRBV30,NA,few,TRBJ2-1,TGTGCCTGGCATGCGGGGCGCTTTGAAAATGAGCAGTTCTTC,CAWHAGRFENEQFF
17,TRBV4-3,TRBD2,NA,TRBJ2-3,TGCGCCAGCAGCCGGATTTGGACTAGCGGGGGAACAGATACGCAGTATTTT,CASSRIWTSGGTDTQYF
14,TRBV5-4,NA,NA,TRBJ1-2,TGTGCCAGCAGCTTCTCATTGGACATTCGTGGCTACACCTTC,CASSFSLDIRGYTF
14,TRBV5-1,NA,NA,TRBJ1-6,TGCGCCAGCAGCCGCGACAGCGCCAATTCACCCCTCCACTTT,CASSRDSANSPLHF
13,TRBV19,NA,few,TRBJ2-7,TGTGCCAGTACAAAAGGGGACTCCTACGAGCAGTACTTC,CASTKGDSYEQYF
16,TRBV18,NA,once,TRBJ2-7,TGTGCCAGCTCACCACCGAGAGCGGAGAGCTCCTACGAGCAGTACTTC,CASSPPRAESSYEQYF
14,TRBV7-2,TRBD1,NA,TRBJ1-6,TGTGCCAGCAGTTTGGGACAGTCAAATTCACCCCTCCACTTT,CASSLGQSNSPLHF
12,TRBV3-1/TRBV3-2,TRBD1,once,TRBJ1-2,TGTGCCAGCAGCCAAGGGACAGGCGGCTACACCTTC,CASSQGTGGYTF
14,TRBV7-9,NA,NA,TRBJ1-5,TGTGCCAGCAGTTTTGATGGAGCTTATCAGCCCCAGCATTTT,CASSFDGAYQPQHF
20,TRBV9,TRBD2,NA,TRBJ2-3,TGTGCCAGCAGCAAAACCGGGGGGCAGGGGACTAGCCGATTGACAGATACGCAGTATTTT,CASSKTGGQGTSRLTDTQYF
16,TRBV21-1,NA,NA,TRBJ2-7,TGTGCCAGCAGCAAAGAGGCGACAGGGCCTCGGTGCGAGCAGTACTTC,CASSKEATGPRCEQYF
17,TRBV19,NA,NA,TRBJ2-1,TGTGCCAGTAGTATGAGGGTCGCTGGTGCGACCTACAATGAGCAGTTCTTC,CASSMRVAGATYNEQFF
15,TRBV4-2,TRBD2,NA,TRBJ2-7,TGTGCCAGCAGCCAAGAGCGGGAGCCCCCCTACGAGCAGTACTTC,CASSQEREPPYEQYF
13,TRBV29-1,NA,NA,TRBJ1-5,TGCAGCGTTGGGGGGGTTAGCAATCAGCCCCAGCATTTT,CSVGGVSNQPQHF
15,TRBV20-1,TRBD2,NA,TRBJ2-7,TGCAGTGCTAGTTCACTTGCTAGCGGAAATTACGAGCAGTACTTC,CSASSLASGNYEQYF
16,TRBV7-2,NA,few,TRBJ1-5,TGTGCCAGCAGCTTAGAGCGCCAGGGTAGCAATCAGCCCCAGCATTTT,CASSLERQGSNQPQHF
14,TRBV27,TRBD1,NA,TRBJ1-6,TGTGCCAGCAGAACCGGGACAGGCGATTCACCCCTCCACTTT,CASRTGTGDSPLHF
15,TRBV6-4,TRBD1,NA,TRBJ1-3,TGTGCCACCAAACCGGGACAGAGCGCGGGAAACACCATATATTTT,CATKPGQSAGNTIYF
13,TRBV7-9,NA,NA,TRBJ1-2,TGTGCCAGCAGCTTAGAGGCAGGGTCCGGATACACCTTC,CASSLEAGSGYTF
16,TRBV28,NA,NA,TRBJ1-5,TGTGCCAGCAGTTTCAGTACAGGAATATGGAATCAGCCCCAGCATTTT,CASSFSTGIWNQPQHF
13,TRBV11-2,NA,NA,TRBJ1-1,TGTGCCAGCAGCTTAGACAGGGGAGATCAGGCTTTCTTT,CASSLDRGDQAFF
16,TRBV4-2,NA,NA,TRBJ1-6,TGTGCCAGCAGCCAAGATGCTCCGGGTTATAATTCACCCCTCCACTTT,CASSQDAPGYNSPLHF
16,TRBV27,TRBD2,NA,TRBJ2-2,TGTGCCAGCAGTAGGCGGACGGGGAGGGCCGACGGGGAGCTGTTTTTT,CASSRRTGRADGELFF
15,TRBV9,NA,NA,TRBJ1-2,TGTGCCAGCAGCCCTCAAGGGGGAACAGTCGTCGGCTACACCTTC,CASSPQGGTVVGYTF
13,TRBV30,NA,NA,TRBJ1-5,TGTGCCTGGAGTCCCCGGGGGGGGCAGCCCCAGCATTTT,CAWSPRGGQPQHF
15,TRBV5-1,TRBD2,many,TRBJ2-1,TGCGCCAGTAAACGACTAGCGGGGGGGCAAAATGAGCAGTTCTTC,CASKRLAGGQNEQFF
13,TRBV11-2,NA,NA,TRBJ1-5,TGTGCCAGCGCGACAGGAGCCAATCAGCCCCAGCATTTT,CASATGANQPQHF
11,TRBV2,NA,NA,TRBJ1-3,TGTGCCAGTGGCAGGGGAAACACCATATATTTT,CASGRGNTIYF
15,TRBV6-5,TRBD1,NA,TRBJ2-7,TGTGCCAGCAGTTACTTGGACAGGGGAACCTACGAGCAGTACTTC,CASSYLDRGTYEQYF
14,TRBV27,TRBD1,NA,TRBJ2-7,TGTGCCAGCAGTGGTTGGACAGGGGCCTACGAGCAGTACTTC,CASSGWTGAYEQYF
12,TRBV2,NA,once,TRBJ2-7,TGTGCCAGCAGTGAAGGGCTTGACGAGCAGTACTTC,CASSEGLDEQYF
13,TRBV5-1,NA,NA,TRBJ1-1,TGCGCCAGCTTCTTGGGGCTTGACACTGAAGCTTTCTTT,CASFLGLDTEAFF
16,TRBV19,TRBD1,NA,TRBJ2-2,TGTGCCAGTAGTCACAGATTGACAGGGAGAACCGGGGAGCTGTTTTTT,CASSHRLTGRTGELFF
15,TRBV11-1,NA,NA,TRBJ1-4,TGTGCCAGCAGCTACCGGGAAACCGATTCTGAAAAACTGTTTTTT,CASSYRETDSEKLFF
12,TRBV30,NA,NA,TRBJ1-2,TGTGCCTGGCAGACAGTTAACTATGGCTACACCTTC,CAWQTVNYGYTF
13,TRBV29-1,NA,NA,TRBJ2-5,TGCAGCGTTCGCCGTCGGGAACAAGAGACCCAGTACTTC,CSVRRREQETQYF
13,TRBV9,TRBD1,once,TRBJ2-7,TGTGCCAGCAGCGTAGCACAGGGGAACGAGCAGTACTTC,CASSVAQGNEQYF
14,TRBV9,NA,once,TRBJ2-5,TGTGCCAGCAGCGTCAAACAGGGTGGGGAGACCCAGTACTTC,CASSVKQGGETQYF
14,TRBV28,TRBD1,few,TRBJ2-7,TGTGCCAGCAGTACCCGACAGGGGGGCTTGGAGCAGTACTTC,CASSTRQGGLEQYF
15,TRBV6-2/TRBV6-3,TRBD1,NA,TRBJ1-4,TGTGCCAGCAGTCATTCCAGGGGGCGTTTAGAAAAACTGTTTTTT,CASSHSRGRLEKLFF
11,TRBV6-5,NA,NA,TRBJ1-2,TGTGCCAGCAGTACGGGGGATGGCTACACCTTC,CASSTGDGYTF
15,TRBV28,TRBD1,NA,TRBJ1-1,TGTGCCAGCAGCCCCTCTGACAGGGAGAACACTGAAGCTTTCTTT,CASSPSDRENTEAFF
13,TRBV19,NA,NA,TRBJ1-2,TGTGCCAGTAGTATACAGGGGTCTGGAGGCTACACCTTC,CASSIQGSGGYTF
12,TRBV5-1,NA,NA,TRBJ2-3,TGCGCCAGCAGCTTGGAGGCAGGGCCGCAGTATTTT,CASSLEAGPQYF
15,TRBV14,TRBD1,NA,TRBJ2-7,TGTGCCAGCAGCCAGGGACAGGGGGGCTCCTACGAGCAGTACTTC,CASSQGQGGSYEQYF
13,TRBV7-6,NA,few,TRBJ2-7,TGTGCCAGCAGCTCCAGGGCAGCCTACGAGCAGTACTTC,CASSSRAAYEQYF
14,TRBV6-2/TRBV6-3,NA,NA,TRBJ1-6,TGTGCCAGCAGTTATCCGACAGTAAATTCACCCCTCCACTTT,CASSYPTVNSPLHF
14,TRBV6-5,NA,NA,TRBJ2-7,TGTGCCAGCGGACCTCTGACAGGAACCTACGAGCAGTACTTC,CASGPLTGTYEQYF
16,TRBV18,NA,NA,TRBJ2-7,TGTGCCAGCTCACAGGGACTCCTGATGAACTCCTACGAGCAGTACTTC,CASSQGLLMNSYEQYF
13,TRBV24-1,TRBD1,NA,TRBJ1-4,TGTGCCACCATGGGACAGAATAATGAAAAACTGTTTTTT,CATMGQNNEKLFF
14,TRBV30,NA,NA,TRBJ1-6,TGTGCCTGGAGGGGTGCAGGGGAGGGTTCACCCCTCCACTTT,CAWRGAGEGSPLHF
15,TRBV19,TRBD2,NA,TRBJ2-1,TGTGCCAGTAGTATCTCGGCGGGAGGGCCCGAAGAGCAGTTCTTC,CASSISAGGPEEQFF
16,TRBV7-3,TRBD1,NA,TRBJ2-3,TGTGCCAGCAGCCTGGGCGGGACAGGGGACGCAGATACGCAGTATTTT,CASSLGGTGDADTQYF